The T cell receptor beta chain described here comes from a study of T cell repertoires in cytomegalovirus infection. Overall study context: The authors relied on CMV epitopes, both recently identified HLA-C-restricted and well-studied HLA-B-restricted. Public signatures in TCR beta pointed to CMV infection and matching HLA type. Whole-study results and caveats: CMV-specific TCR beta clonotypes restricted by HLA-C were the ones dominating the ex vivo response. The cumulative frequency of public TCR beta families identified carriers of CMV plus the relevant HLA.

Using its own MiXCR run on the reads, TCRdb lists one record per CDR3 protein. Of 700,000 to 850,000 distinct CDR3 sequences in the sample, 32% were seen once. With respect to this clonotype: The antigen is undetermined.

Trimming removed 0 bases from V and 7 bases from J; junction bases left unmatched: 2. From germline, CDR1 is MNHNY and CDR2 SVGAGI (reference sequence). The length of the CDR3 is 14 residues. This chain links TRBV6-6 with TRBJ2-2; 7 bases are shared with TRBD2. The source material was cultured CD8+ T cells from PBMCs, sampled from culture after CMV antigen stimulation. This receptor was identified in a human donor in good health (CMV status not recorded). Some clones in this sample may be carry-over from other donors' samples. The CDR3, as DNA: TGTGCCAGCAGTTACTCGGGAGGGGTCGGGGAGCTGTTTTTT. It codes for CASSYSGGVGELFF.